This T cell receptor beta chain was sequenced during a study of shared clonotypes between healthy human individuals. The authors' processing: ImmunoSEQ junction-only sequences lacked quality scores, so their filtering differed. Assay: immunoSEQ multiplex PCR; the TCRdb copy retains only in-frame clones and omits some. The DNA was the basis for D and trimming; V, J and clone size are from that table. The sample holds around 700,000 clones, 90% to 95% seen once. Naive CD8 cells comprised CD45RO-negative, CCR7-positively selected cells, excluding terminally differentiated effector memory CD45RA+ cells. The V end was cut by 4 bases, the J end by 1 base, with 16 bases between. In germline, CDR1 is MDHEN, CDR2 SYDVKM. The CDR3 has 16 amino acids.

The sequenced sample was naive CD8+ T cells sorted from blood. This sequence originates from a man aged 25-40 years in good health. The chain recombines TRBV28 with TRBJ2-5; D might be TRBD2 (5 bases). This chain's CDR3 is CASSSRRAETQETQYF. The DNA of the CDR3 is TGTGCCAGCAGTTCCCGGCGAGCGGAGACCCAAGAGACCCAGTACTTC.